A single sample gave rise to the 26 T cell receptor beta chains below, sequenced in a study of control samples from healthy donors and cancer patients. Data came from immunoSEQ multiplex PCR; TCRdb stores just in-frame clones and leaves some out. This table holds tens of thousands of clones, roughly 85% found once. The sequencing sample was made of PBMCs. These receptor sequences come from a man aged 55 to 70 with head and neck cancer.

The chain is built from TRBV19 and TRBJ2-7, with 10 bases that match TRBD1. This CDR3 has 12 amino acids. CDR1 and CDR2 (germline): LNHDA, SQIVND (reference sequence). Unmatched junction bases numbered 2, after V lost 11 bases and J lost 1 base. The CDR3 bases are TGTGCCGTGGGACAGGGGTCCTACGAGCAGTACTTC. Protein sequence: CAVGQGSYEQYF. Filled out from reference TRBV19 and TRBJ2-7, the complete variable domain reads DGGITQSPKYLFRKEGQNVTLSCEQNLNHDAMYWYRQDPGQGLRLIYYSQIVNDFQKGDIAEGYSVSREKKESFPLTVTSAQKNPTAFYLCAVGQGSYEQYFGPGTRLTVT.

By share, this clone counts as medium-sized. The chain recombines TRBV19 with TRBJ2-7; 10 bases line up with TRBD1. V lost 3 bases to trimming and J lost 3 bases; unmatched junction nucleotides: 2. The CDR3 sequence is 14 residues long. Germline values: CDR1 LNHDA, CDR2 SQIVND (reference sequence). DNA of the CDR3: TGTGCCAGTAGTATCGGACAGGGGGGCTACGAGCAGTACTTC. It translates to CASSIGQGGYEQYF.

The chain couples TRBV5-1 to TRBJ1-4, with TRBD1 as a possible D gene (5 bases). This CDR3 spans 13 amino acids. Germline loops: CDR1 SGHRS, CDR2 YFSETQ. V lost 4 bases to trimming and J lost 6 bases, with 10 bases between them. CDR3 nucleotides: TGCGCCAGCAGCCAGGGAGGTTATGAAAAACTGTTTTTT. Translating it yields CASSQGGYEKLFF.

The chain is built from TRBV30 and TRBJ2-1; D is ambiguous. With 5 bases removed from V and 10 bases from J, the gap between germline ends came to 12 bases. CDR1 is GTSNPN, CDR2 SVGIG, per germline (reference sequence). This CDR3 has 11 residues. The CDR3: CAWSPVREQFF. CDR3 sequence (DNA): TGTGCCTGGTCTCCGGTTCGGGAGCAGTTCTTC.

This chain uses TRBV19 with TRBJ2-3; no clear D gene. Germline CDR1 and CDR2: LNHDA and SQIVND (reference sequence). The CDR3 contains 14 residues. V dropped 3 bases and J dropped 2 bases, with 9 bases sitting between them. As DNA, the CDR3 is TGTGCCAGTAGTATTCGGCGGACCACAGATACGCAGTATTTT. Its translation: CASSIRRTTDTQYF.

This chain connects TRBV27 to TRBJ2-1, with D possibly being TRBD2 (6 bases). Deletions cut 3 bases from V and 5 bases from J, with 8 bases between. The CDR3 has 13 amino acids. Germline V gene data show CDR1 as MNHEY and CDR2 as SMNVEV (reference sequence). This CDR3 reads CASSFAGNNEQFF. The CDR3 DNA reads TGTGCCAGCAGTTTTGCGGGGAACAATGAGCAGTTCTTC.

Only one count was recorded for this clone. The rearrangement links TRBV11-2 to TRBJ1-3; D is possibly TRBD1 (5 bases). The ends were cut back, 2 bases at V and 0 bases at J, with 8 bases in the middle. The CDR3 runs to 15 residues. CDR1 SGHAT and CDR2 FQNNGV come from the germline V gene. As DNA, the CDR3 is TGTGCCAGCAGCTTATCAGGGTTCTCTGGAAACACCATATATTTT. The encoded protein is CASSLSGFSGNTIYF. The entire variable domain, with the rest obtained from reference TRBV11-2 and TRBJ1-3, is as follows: EAGVAQSPRYKIIEKRQSVAFWCNPISGHATLYWYQQILGQGPKLLIQFQNNGVVDDSQLPKDRFSAERLKGVDSTLKIQPAKLEDSAVYLCASSLSGFSGNTIYFGEGSWLTVV.

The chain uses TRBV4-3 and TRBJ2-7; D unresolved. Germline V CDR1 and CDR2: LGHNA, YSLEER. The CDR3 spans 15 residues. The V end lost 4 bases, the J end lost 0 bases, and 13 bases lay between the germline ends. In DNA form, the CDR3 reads TGCGCCAGCAGCCCCACCCCAGGTGACTCCTACGAGCAGTACTTC. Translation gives CASSPTPGDSYEQYF.

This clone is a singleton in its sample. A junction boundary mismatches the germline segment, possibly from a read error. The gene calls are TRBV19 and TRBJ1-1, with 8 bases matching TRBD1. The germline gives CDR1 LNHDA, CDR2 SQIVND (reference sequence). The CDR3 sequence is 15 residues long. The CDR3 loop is CASSIRQGWNAEAFF. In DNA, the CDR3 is TGTGCCAGTAGTATCAGACAGGGGTGGAACGCTGAAGCTTTCTTT. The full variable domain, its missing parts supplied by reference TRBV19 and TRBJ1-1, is DGGITQSPKYLFRKEGQNVTLSCEQNLNHDAMYWYRQDPGQGLRLIYYSQIVNDFQKGDIAEGYSVSREKKESFPLTVTSAQKNPTAFYLCASSIRQGWNAEAFFGQGTRLTVV.

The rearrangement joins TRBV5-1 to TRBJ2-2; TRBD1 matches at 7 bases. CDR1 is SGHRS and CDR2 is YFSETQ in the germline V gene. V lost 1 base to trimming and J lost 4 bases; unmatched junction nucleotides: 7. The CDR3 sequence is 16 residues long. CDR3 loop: CASSLRTGAGTGELFF. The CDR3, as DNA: TGCGCCAGCAGCTTGCGAACAGGGGCAGGCACCGGGGAGCTGTTTTTT.

CDR3 DNA: TGTGCCAGCAGCGCTAGACTAGCGGGGAACACCGGGGAGCTGTTTTTT. Translated: CASSARLAGNTGELFF. The V call is TRBV9, the J call TRBJ2-2, with TRBD2 matching 10 bases. The CDR3 has 16 amino acids. CDR1 and CDR2 (germline): SGDLS, YYNGEE. V was clipped by 3 bases and J by 1 base; unmatched bases: 3.

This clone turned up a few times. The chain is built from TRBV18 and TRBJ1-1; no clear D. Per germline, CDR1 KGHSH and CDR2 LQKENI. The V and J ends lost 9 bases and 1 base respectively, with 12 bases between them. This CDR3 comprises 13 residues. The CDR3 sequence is CASKQGPNTEAFF. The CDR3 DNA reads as TGTGCCAGTAAACAAGGCCCGAACACTGAAGCTTTCTTT.

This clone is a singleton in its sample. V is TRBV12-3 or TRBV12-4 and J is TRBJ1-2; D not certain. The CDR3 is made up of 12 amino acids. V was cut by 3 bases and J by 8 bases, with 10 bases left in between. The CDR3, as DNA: TGTGCCAGCAGTTTCCCCGGTCACGGCTACACCTTC. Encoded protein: CASSFPGHGYTF.

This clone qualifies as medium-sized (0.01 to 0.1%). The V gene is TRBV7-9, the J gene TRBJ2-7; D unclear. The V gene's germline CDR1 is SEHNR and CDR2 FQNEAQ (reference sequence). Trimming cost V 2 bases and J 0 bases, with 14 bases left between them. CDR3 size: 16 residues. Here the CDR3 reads CASSLRATGSSYEQYF. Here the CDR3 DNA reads TGTGCCAGCAGCTTAAGGGCTACCGGTAGCTCCTACGAGCAGTACTTC.

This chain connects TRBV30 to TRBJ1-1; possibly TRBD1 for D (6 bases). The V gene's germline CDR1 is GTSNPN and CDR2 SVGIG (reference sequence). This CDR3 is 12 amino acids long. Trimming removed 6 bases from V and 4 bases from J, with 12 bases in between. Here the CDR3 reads CACTRGPTEAFF. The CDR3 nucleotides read TGTGCCTGCACCAGGGGTCCCACTGAAGCTTTCTTT.

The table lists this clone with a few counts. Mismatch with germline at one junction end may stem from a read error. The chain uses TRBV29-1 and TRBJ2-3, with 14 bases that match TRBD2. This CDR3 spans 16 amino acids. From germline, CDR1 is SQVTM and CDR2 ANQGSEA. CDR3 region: CSVEGGLAGVTDTQYF. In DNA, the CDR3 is TGCAGCGTAGAAGGGGGACTAGCGGGAGTCACAGATACGCAGTATTTT.

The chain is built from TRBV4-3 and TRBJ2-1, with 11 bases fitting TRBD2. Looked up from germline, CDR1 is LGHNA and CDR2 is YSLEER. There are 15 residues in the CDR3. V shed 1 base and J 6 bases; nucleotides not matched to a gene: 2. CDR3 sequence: CASSQGLAGINEQFF. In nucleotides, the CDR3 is TGCGCCAGCAGCCAAGGACTAGCGGGAATCAATGAGCAGTTCTTC.

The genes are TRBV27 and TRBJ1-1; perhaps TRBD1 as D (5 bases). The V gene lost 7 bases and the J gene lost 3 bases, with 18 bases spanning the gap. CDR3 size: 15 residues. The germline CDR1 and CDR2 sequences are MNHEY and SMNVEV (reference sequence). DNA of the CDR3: TGTGCCAGCACTCCCTGGGGAGGGGTCGACACTGAAGCTTTCTTT. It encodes CASTPWGGVDTEAFF.

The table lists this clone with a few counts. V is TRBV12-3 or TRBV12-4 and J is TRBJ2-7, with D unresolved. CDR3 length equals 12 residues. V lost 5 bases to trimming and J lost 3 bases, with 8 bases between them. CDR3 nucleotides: TGTGCCAGCAGTCGGGTTCTCTACGAGCAGTACTTC. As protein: CASSRVLYEQYF.

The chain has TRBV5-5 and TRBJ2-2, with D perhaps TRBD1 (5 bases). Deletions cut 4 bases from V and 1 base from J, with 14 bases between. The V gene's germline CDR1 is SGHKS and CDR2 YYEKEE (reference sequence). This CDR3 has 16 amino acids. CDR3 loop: CASSPTGAMNTGELFF. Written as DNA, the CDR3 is TGTGCCAGCAGCCCTACAGGAGCCATGAACACCGGGGAGCTGTTTTTT.

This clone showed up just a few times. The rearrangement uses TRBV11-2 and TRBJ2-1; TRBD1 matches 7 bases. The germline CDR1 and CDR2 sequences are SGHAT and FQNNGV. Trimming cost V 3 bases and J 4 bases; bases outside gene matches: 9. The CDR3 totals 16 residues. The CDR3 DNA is TGTGCCAGCAGCTTTGGTGGACAGGTGGGGTACAATGAGCAGTTCTTC. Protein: CASSFGGQVGYNEQFF.

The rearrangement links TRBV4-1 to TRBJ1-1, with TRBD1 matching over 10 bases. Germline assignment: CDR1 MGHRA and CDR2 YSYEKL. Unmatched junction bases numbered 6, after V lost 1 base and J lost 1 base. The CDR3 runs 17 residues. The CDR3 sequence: CASSQGRTGGKNTEAFF. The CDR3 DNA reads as TGCGCCAGCAGCCAAGGTAGGACAGGGGGTAAGAACACTGAAGCTTTCTTT.

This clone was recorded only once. CDR3 loop: CASSLGDRGLASADTQYF. Written as DNA, the CDR3 is TGCGCCAGCAGCTTGGGGGACAGGGGTTTGGCTAGCGCAGATACGCAGTATTTT. The J gene is TRBJ2-3, the V gene TRBV5-1; 10 nucleotides agree with TRBD1. V lost 0 bases, J lost 4 bases, and 11 bases stayed unmatched. CDR1 is SGHRS, CDR2 YFSETQ, per germline. The CDR3 length is 18 residues. The full variable domain, with the rest looked up from reference TRBV5-1 and TRBJ2-3, is KAGVTQTPRYLIKTRGQQVTLSCSPISGHRSVSWYQQTPGQGLQFLFEYFSETQRNKGNFPGRFSGRQFSNSRSEMNVSTLELGDSALYLCASSLGDRGLASADTQYFGPGTRLTVL.

The CDR3 DNA reads TGTGCCAGAAGCCACAGGGACGGCAATCAGCCCCAGCATTTT. This encodes CARSHRDGNQPQHF. The V call is TRBV5-3, the J call TRBJ1-5; tentatively, D is TRBD1 (6 bases). TRBV5-3 is labeled an ORF, and its function is uncertain. This CDR3 spans 14 amino acids. V was clipped by 4 bases and J by 2 bases, with 10 bases between them.

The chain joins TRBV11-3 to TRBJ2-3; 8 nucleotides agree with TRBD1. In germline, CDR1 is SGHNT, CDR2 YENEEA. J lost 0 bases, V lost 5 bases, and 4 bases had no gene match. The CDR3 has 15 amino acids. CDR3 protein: CASSRQGISTDTQYF. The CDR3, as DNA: TGTGCCAGCAGCCGACAGGGGATTAGCACAGATACGCAGTATTTT.

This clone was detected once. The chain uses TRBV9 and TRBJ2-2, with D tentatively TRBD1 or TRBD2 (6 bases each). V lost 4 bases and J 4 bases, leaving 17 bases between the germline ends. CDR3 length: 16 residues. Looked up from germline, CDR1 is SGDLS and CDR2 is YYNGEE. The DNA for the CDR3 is TGTGCCAGCAGCCCTTTAGGGGGGAGCGGCACCGGGGAGCTGTTTTTT. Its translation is CASSPLGGSGTGELFF.